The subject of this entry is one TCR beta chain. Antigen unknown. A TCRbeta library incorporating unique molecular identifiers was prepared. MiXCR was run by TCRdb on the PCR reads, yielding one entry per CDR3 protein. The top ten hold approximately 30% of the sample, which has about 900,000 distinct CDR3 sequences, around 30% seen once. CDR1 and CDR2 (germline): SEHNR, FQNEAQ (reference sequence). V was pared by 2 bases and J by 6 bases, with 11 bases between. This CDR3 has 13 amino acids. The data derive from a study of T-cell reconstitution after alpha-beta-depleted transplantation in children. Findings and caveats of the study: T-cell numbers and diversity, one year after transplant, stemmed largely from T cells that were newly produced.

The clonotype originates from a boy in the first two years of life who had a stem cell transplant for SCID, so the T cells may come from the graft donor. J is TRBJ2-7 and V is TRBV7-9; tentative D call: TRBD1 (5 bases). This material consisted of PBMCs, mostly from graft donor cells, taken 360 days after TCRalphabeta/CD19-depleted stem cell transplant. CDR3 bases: TGTGCCAGCAGCTTACTTACAGGTACCGAGCAGTACTTC. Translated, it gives CASSLLTGTEQYF. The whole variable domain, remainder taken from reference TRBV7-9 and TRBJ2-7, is DTGVSQNPRHKITKRGQNVTFRCDPISEHNRLYWYRQTLGQGPEFLTYFQNEAQLEKSRLLSDRFSAERPKGSFSTLEIQRTEQGDSAMYLCASSLLTGTEQYFGPGTRLTVT.